This T cell receptor (beta chain) was observed in a study of OX40 agonist ivuxolimab in advanced cancers. Peripheral blood came from all dose cohorts at three timepoints. Clones were sequenced by immunoSEQ multiplex PCR, and TCRdb holds only the in-frame ones, with some missing. The repertoire includes tens of thousands of clones, roughly 85% of them detected once, and about 0.88% sits in the top ten. On this clone itself: Its specificity is not known.

Looked up from germline, CDR1 is MNHNS and CDR2 is SASEGT. This CDR3 has 12 amino acids. V gave up 5 bases and J gave up 3 bases, with 8 bases separating them. Study results and caveats: Averaged across samples, CD8+ T cells carried more expanded clones than CD4+ did. Clonal expansion by week 6 occurred in CD4+ and CD8+ blood T cells (at 0.1 to 3.0 mg/kg).

The rearrangement joins TRBV6-1 to TRBJ2-7; possibly TRBD2 for D (5 bases). Sequencing used CD4+ or CD8+ T cells sorted from blood, obtained in a trial of the OX40 agonist ivuxolimab. The TCR was taken from an adult with an advanced solid tumor such as melanoma, head and neck, liver or kidney cancer. The CDR3 spells CASSNRGYEQYF. The CDR3, as DNA: TGTGCCAGCAGTAACCGGGGCTACGAGCAGTACTTC.